This TCR beta chain was sequenced during a study of T cell changes during pregnancy in multiple sclerosis. Data came from immunoSEQ multiplex PCR; TCRdb stores just in-frame clones and leaves some out. In the table there are some 90,000 clones, 90% to 95% of which are singletons. In germline, CDR1 is SGHVS, CDR2 FQNEAQ. V shed 5 bases and J 4 bases; nucleotides not matched to a gene: 8. This CDR3 has 15 residues. Sequenced material: peripheral blood, taken after pregnancy. V usage is TRBV7-8 and J usage is TRBJ2-1; 7 bases align to TRBD1. This TCR was recovered from a female donor in good health, enrolled as a control in a pregnancy study. The CDR3 sequence: CASSILRDSYNEQFF. The CDR3 DNA follows: TGTGCCAGCAGCATCCTCCGGGACAGTTACAATGAGCAGTTCTTC.